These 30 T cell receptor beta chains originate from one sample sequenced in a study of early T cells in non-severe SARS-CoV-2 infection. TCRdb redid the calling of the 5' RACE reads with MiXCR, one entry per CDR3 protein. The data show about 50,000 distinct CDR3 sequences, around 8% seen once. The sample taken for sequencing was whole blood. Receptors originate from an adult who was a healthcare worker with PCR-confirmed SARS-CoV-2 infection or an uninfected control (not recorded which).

The CDR3 nucleotides are TGTGCCAGCAGTGAAGGACAGGGGGCCTACGAGCAGTACTTC. Translated: CASSEGQGAYEQYF. The genes are TRBV6-1 and TRBJ2-7, with TRBD1 identical over 9 bases. The CDR3 runs 14 residues. Germline V lookup: CDR1 MNHNS, CDR2 SASEGT. Trimming removed 1 base from V and 2 bases from J; junction bases left unmatched: 0.

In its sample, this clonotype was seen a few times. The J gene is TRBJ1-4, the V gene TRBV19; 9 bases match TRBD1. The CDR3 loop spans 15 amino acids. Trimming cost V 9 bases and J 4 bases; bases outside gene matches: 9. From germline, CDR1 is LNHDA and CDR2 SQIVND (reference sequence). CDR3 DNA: TGTGCCAGCAAAAACAGGGGGCGCGATAATGAAAAACTGTTTTTT. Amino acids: CASKNRGRDNEKLFF.

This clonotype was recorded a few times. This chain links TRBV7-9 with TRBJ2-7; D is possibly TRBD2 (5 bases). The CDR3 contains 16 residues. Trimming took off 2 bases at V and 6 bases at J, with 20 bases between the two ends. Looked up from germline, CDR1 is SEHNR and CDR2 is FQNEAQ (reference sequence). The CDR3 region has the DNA TGTGCCAGCAGCTTATTTGGTGCGGGTCGGGGTGGCGAGCAGTACTTC. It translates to CASSLFGAGRGGEQYF.

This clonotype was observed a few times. The CDR3 coding sequence is TGCAGCGTTGTGGACGGACTGCTCTACAATGAGCAGTTCTTC. Its translation: CSVVDGLLYNEQFF. The rearrangement links TRBV29-1 to TRBJ2-1, with D perhaps TRBD2 (5 bases). The CDR3 contains 14 residues. Trimming took 4 bases from V and 3 from J, leaving 13 bases between them. Germline V gives CDR1 SQVTM, CDR2 ANQGSEA.

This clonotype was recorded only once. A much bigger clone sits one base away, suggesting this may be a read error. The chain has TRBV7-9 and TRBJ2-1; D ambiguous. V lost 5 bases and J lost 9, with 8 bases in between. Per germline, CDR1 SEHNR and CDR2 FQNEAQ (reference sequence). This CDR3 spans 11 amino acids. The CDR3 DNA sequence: TGTGCCAGCAGCCACAATGGTGAGCAGTTCTTC. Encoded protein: CASSHNGEQFF.

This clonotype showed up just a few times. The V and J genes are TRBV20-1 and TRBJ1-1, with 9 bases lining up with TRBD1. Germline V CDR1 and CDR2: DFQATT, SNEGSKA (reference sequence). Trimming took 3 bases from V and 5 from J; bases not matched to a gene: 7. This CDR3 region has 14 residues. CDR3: CSASKGQGDTEAFF. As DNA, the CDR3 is TGCAGTGCTAGTAAGGGACAGGGTGATACTGAAGCTTTCTTT.

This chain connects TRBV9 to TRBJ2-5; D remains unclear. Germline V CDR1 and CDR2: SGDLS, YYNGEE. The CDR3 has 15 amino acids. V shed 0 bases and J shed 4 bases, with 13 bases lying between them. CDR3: CASSVGGAEAETQYF. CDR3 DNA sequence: TGTGCCAGCAGCGTAGGCGGTGCCGAGGCAGAGACCCAGTACTTC.

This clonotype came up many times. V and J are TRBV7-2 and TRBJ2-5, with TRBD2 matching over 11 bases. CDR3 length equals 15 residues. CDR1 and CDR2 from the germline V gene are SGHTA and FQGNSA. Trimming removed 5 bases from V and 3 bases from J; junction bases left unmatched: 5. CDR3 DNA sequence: TGTGCCAGCAGCACCCAACTAGCGGGAGAAGAGACCCAGTACTTC. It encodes CASSTQLAGEETQYF.

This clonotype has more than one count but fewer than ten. Here the CDR3 DNA reads TGTGCCAGCAGTTCATACGGGGGGGCGGAAGATACGCAGTATTTT. This translates into CASSSYGGAEDTQYF. The V gene is TRBV27, the J gene TRBJ2-3; 8 nucleotides align to TRBD2. The CDR3 totals 15 residues. V lost 4 bases and J lost 5; bases outside the gene matches: 8. Per germline, CDR1 MNHEY and CDR2 SMNVEV (reference sequence).

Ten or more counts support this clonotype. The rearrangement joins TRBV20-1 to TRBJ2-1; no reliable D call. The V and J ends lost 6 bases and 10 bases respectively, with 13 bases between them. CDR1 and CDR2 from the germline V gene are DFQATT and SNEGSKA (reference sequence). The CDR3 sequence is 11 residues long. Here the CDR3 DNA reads TGCAGTGCCCCCAAGGCGCGGGAGCAGTTCTTC. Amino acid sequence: CSAPKAREQFF.

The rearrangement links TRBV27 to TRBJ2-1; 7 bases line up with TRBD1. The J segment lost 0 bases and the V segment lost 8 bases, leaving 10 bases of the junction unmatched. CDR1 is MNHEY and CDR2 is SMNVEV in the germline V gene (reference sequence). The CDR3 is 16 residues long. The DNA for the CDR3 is TGTGCCAGCGGGTACAGGGGACAGAGCTCCTACAATGAGCAGTTCTTC. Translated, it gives CASGYRGQSSYNEQFF.

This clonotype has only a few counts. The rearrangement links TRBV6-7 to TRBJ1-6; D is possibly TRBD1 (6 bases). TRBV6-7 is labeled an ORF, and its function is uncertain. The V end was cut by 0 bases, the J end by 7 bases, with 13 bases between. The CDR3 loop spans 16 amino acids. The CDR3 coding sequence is TGTGCCAGCAGTTACTCCTGTAGGGGGAGAAATTCACCCCTCCACTTT. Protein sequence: CASSYSCRGRNSPLHF.

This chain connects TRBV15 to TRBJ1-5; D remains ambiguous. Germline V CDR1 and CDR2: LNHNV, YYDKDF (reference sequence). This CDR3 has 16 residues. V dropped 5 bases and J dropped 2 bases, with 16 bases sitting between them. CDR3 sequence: CATSLGPRSGNQPQHF. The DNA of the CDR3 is TGTGCCACCAGCCTAGGCCCCAGGAGCGGCAATCAGCCCCAGCATTTT. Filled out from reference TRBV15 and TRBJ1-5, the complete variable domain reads DAMVIQNPRYQVTQFGKPVTLSCSQTLNHNVMYWYQQKSSQAPKLLFHYYDKDFNNEADTPDNFQSRRPNTSFCFLDIRSPGLGDTAMYLCATSLGPRSGNQPQHFGDGTRLSIL.

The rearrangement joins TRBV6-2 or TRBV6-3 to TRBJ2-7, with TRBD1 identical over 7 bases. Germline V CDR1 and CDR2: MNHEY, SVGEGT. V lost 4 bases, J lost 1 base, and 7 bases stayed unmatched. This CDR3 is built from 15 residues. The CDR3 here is CASSSQGEVSYEQYF. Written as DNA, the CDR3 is TGTGCCAGCAGTTCCCAGGGGGAAGTGTCCTACGAGCAGTACTTC.

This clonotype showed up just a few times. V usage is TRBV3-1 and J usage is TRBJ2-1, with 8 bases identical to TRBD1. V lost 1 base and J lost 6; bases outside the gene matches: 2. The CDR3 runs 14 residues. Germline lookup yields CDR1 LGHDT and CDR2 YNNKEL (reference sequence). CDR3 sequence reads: CASSQGTGRNEQFF. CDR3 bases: TGTGCCAGCAGCCAAGGGACAGGGCGCAATGAGCAGTTCTTC.

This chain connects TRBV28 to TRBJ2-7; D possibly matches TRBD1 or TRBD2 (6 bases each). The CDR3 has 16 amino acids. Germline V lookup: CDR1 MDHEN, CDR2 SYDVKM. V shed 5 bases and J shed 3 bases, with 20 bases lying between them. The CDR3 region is CASSPHPGALDYEQYF. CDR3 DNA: TGTGCCAGCAGTCCCCATCCGGGGGCGTTGGACTACGAGCAGTACTTC.

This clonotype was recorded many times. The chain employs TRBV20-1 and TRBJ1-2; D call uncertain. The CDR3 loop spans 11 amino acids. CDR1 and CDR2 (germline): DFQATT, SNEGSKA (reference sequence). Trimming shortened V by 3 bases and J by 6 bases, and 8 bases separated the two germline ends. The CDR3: CSARVGNGYTF. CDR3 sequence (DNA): TGCAGTGCTAGGGTGGGGAATGGCTACACCTTC.

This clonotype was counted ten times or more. CDR3: CASSLGTAYNSPLHF. DNA for the CDR3: TGTGCCAGCTCGTTAGGGACAGCCTATAATTCACCCCTCCACTTT. The genes are TRBV28 and TRBJ1-6; 7 bases line up with TRBD1. Germline V gene data show CDR1 as MDHEN and CDR2 as SYDVKM. V shed 8 bases, J shed 2 bases, and the junction held 6 bases outside the gene matches. This CDR3 spans 15 amino acids.

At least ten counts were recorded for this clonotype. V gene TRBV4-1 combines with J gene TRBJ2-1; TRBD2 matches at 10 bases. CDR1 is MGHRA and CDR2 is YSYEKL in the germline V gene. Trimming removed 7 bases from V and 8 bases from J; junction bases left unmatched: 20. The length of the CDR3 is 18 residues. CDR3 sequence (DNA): TGCGCCAGCACCTTCACAAGCCCGGGACTAGCGCGGGGGGATGAGCAGTTCTTC. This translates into CASTFTSPGLARGDEQFF.

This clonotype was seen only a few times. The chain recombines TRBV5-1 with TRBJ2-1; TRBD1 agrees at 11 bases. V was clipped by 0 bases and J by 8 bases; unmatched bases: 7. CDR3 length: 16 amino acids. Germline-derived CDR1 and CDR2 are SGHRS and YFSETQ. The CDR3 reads CASSLAGQGASDEQFF. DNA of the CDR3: TGCGCCAGCAGCTTGGCCGGACAGGGGGCCTCCGATGAGCAGTTCTTC.

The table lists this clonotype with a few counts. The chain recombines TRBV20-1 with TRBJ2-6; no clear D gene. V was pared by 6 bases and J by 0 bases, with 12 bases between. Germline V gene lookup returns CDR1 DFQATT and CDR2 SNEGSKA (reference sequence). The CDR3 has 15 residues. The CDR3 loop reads CSAHRARSGANVLTF. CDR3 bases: TGCAGTGCCCATAGGGCCCGCTCTGGGGCCAACGTCCTGACTTTC.

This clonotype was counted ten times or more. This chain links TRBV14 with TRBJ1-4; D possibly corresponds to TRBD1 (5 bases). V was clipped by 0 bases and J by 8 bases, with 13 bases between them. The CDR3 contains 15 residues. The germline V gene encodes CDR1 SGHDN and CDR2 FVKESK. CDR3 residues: CASSQDPGAGEKLFF. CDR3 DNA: TGTGCCAGCAGCCAAGACCCCGGGGCAGGAGAAAAACTGTTTTTT.

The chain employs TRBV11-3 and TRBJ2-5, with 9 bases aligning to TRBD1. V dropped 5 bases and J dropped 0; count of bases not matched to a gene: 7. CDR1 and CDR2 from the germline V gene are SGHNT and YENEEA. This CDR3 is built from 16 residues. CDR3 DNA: TGTGCCAGCAGCCCCGGACAGGGGAGTGACCAAGAGACCCAGTACTTC. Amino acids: CASSPGQGSDQETQYF. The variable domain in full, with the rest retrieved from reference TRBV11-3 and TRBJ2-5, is EAGVVQSPRYKIIEKKQPVAFWCNPISGHNTLYWYLQNLGQGPELLIRYENEEAVDDSQLPKDRFSAERLKGVDSTLKIQPAELGDSAVYLCASSPGQGSDQETQYFGPGTRLLVL.

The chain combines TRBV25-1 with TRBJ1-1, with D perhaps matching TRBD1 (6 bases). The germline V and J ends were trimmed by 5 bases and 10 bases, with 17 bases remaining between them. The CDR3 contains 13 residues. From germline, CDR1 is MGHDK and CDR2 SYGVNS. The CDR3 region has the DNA TGTGCCAGCAGTCCCCTGCAGGGGTTCGTAGCTTTCTTT. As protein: CASSPLQGFVAFF.

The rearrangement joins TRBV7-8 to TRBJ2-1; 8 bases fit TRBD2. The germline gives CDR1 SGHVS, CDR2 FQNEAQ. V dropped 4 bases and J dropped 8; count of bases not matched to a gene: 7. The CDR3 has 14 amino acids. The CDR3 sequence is CASSYLLRGDEQFF. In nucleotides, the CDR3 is TGTGCCAGCAGCTATCTTTTGCGGGGGGATGAGCAGTTCTTC.

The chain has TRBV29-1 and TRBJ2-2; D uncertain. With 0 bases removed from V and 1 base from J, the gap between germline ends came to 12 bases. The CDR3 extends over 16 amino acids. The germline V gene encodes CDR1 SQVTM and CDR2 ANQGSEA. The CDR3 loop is CSVEEYGARNTGELFF. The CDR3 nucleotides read TGCAGCGTTGAAGAGTATGGAGCTCGGAACACCGGGGAGCTGTTTTTT.

CDR3: CSASQTGSHTDTQYF. CDR3 in DNA: TGCAGTGCTAGCCAGACAGGGTCACACACAGATACGCAGTATTTT. The rearrangement joins TRBV20-1 to TRBJ2-3; 7 bases map to TRBD1. The germline gives CDR1 DFQATT, CDR2 SNEGSKA (reference sequence). J was trimmed by 2 bases and V by 3 bases; bases with no gene match: 8. CDR3 size: 15 residues.

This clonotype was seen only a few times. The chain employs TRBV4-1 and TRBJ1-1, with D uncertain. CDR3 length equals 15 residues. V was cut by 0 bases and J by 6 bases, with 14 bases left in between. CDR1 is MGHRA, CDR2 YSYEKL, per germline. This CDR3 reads CASSQDWPGSSEAFF. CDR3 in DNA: TGCGCCAGCAGCCAAGATTGGCCAGGATCCTCTGAAGCTTTCTTT.

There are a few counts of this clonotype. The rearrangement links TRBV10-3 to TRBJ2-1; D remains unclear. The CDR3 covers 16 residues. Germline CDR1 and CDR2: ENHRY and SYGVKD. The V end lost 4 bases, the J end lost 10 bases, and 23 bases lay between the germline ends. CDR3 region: CAISAPLAQRLGEQFF. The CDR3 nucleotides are TGTGCCATCAGTGCCCCCTTAGCTCAGCGCCTGGGGGAGCAGTTCTTC.

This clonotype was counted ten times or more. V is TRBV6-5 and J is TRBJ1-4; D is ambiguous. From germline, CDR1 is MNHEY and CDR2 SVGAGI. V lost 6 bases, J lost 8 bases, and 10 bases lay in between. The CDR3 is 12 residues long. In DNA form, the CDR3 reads TGTGCCAGCAGGACCGGTGGGGAAAAACTGTTTTTT. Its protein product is CASRTGGEKLFF.